This T cell receptor (beta chain) is from a study of blood T cell repertoires in COVID-19. In the source study's methods: Estimation of nucleated cell counts was performed using reference gene primer amplification. Libraries were prepared by immunoSEQ multiplex PCR; TCRdb keeps only in-frame clonotypes and omits some of them. For V, J and clone size, that table is used; D and trimming come from the DNA. The top ten clones hold around 4.8% of a sample with around 140,000 clones, around 80% of them seen once. The trim removed 4 bases at V and 12 bases at J, leaving 12 bases unmatched. CDR3 size: 15 residues. Germline V gene data show CDR1 as MNHEY and CDR2 as SVGAGI.

The receptor was isolated from a woman of 80 years or more with active or convalescent COVID-19. Sequencing used peripheral blood. The chain has TRBV6-5 and TRBJ1-4; the match to TRBD1 covers 9 bases. The CDR3 coding sequence is TGTGCCAGCAGTTCCCATCAGACAGGGGGAGGGGAACTGTTTTTT. Translation gives CASSSHQTGGGELFF.